This T cell receptor beta chain was recovered during a study of Tregs in tolerant kidney transplant recipients. As for the study in general: Mixed chimerism was transient after nonmyeloablative marrow transplants from related graft donors.

Unstimulated Tregs (CD4+CD25+CD127-) and CD4+CD25- non-Tregs were sorted from PBMCs. Points on this clone: As yet, its antigen is unknown.

Method: immunoSEQ multiplex PCR; TCRdb's copy keeps in-frame clones and lacks some. This sample has tens of thousands of clones, with roughly 98% found just once. The CDR3 has 15 residues. The trim removed 5 bases at V and 8 bases at J, leaving 10 bases unmatched. Looked up from germline, CDR1 is SSHAT and CDR2 is FNYEAQ (reference sequence). Study observations and caveats: No direct test of biological reproducibility was done here. Nucleotide sequences could not be compared across some patients' samples due to primer changes.

This clonotype was obtained from a human donor who received a combined kidney and bone marrow transplant. This sample comprised CD4+ T cells from blood, obtained before the transplant. V and J are TRBV7-7 and TRBJ2-1, with 9 nucleotides matching TRBD1. CDR3 region: CASSQTGTGYDEQFF. CDR3 nucleotide sequence: TGTGCCAGCAGCCAGACCGGGACAGGGTACGATGAGCAGTTCTTC.